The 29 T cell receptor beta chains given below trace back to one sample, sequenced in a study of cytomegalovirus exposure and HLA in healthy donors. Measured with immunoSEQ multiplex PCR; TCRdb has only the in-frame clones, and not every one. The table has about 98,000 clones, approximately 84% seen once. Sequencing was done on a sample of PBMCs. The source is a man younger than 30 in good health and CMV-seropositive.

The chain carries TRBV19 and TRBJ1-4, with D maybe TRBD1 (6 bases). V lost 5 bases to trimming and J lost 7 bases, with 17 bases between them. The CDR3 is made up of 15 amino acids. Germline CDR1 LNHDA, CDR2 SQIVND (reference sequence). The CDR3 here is CASSSKGGVGEKLFF. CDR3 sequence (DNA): TGTGCCAGTAGTTCCAAAGGGGGGGTCGGTGAAAAACTGTTTTTT.

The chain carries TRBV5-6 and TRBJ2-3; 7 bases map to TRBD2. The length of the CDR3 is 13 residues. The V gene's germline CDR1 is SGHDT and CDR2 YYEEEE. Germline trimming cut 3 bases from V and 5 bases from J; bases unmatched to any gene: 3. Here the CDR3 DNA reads TGTGCCAGCAGCTCGGGGGGAGGAGATACGCAGTATTTT. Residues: CASSSGGGDTQYF.

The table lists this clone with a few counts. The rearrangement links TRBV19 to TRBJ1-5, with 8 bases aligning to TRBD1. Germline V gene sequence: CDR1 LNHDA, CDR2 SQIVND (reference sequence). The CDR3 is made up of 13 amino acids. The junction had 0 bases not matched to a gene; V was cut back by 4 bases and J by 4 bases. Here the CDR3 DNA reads TGTGCCAGTAGTAGGGACAGGAATCAGCCCCAGCATTTT. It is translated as CASSRDRNQPQHF.

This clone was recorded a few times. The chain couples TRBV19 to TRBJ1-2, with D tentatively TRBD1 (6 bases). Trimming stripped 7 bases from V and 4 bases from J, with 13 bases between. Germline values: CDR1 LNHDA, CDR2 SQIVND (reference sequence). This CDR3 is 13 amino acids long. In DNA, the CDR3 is TGTGCCAGTACTACCGGGACATTCTATGGCTACACCTTC. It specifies CASTTGTFYGYTF. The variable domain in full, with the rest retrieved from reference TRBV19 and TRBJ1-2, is DGGITQSPKYLFRKEGQNVTLSCEQNLNHDAMYWYRQDPGQGLRLIYYSQIVNDFQKGDIAEGYSVSREKKESFPLTVTSAQKNPTAFYLCASTTGTFYGYTFGSGTRLTVV.

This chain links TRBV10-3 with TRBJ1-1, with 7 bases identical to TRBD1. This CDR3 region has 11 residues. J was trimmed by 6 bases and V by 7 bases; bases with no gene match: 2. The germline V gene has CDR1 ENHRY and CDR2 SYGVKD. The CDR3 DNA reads TGTGCCATCATGGGACAGTCTGAAGCTTTCTTT. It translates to CAIMGQSEAFF.

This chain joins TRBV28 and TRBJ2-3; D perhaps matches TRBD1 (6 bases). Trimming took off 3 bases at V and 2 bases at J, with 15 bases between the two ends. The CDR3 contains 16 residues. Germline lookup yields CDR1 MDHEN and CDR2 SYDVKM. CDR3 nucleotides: TGTGCCAGCAGTTTGGTCGGGGCAGGGGACACAGATACGCAGTATTTT. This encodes CASSLVGAGDTDTQYF.

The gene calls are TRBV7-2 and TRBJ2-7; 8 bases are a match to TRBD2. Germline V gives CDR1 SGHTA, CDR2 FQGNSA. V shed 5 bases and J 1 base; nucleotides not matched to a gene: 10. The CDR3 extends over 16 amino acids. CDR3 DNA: TGTGCCAGCAGCCTAGGGCTACTAGCGGCGTCCTACGAGCAGTACTTC. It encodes CASSLGLLAASYEQYF.

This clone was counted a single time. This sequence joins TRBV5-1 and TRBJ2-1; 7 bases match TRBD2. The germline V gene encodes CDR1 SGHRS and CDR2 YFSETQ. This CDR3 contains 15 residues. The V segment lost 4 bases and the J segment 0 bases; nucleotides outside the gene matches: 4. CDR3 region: CASSPSGDSYNEQFF. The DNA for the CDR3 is TGCGCCAGCAGCCCAAGCGGGGACTCCTACAATGAGCAGTTCTTC.

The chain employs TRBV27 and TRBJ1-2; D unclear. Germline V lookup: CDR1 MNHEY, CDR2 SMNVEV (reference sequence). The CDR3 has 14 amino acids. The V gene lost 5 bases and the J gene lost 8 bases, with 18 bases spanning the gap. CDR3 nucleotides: TGTGCCAGCAGTCCCGATCATGAGCTTCGGGGCTACACCTTC. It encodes CASSPDHELRGYTF.

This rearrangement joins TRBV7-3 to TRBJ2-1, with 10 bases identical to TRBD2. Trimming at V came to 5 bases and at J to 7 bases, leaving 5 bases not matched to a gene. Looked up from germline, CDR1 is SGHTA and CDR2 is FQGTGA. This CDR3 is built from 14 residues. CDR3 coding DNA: TGTGCCAGCAGCGATACTAGCGGGGTAAATGAGCAGTTCTTC. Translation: CASSDTSGVNEQFF.

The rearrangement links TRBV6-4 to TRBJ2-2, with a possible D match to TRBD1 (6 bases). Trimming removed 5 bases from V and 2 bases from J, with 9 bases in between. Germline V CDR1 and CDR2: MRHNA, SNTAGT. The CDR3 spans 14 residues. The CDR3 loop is CASSPGQNTGELFF. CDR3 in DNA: TGTGCCAGCAGTCCGGGACAAAACACCGGGGAGCTGTTTTTT.

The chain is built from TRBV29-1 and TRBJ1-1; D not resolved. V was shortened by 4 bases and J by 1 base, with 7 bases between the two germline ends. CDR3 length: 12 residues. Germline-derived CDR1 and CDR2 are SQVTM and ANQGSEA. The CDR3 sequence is CSVVRGNTEAFF. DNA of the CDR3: TGCAGCGTTGTTCGGGGGAACACTGAAGCTTTCTTT.

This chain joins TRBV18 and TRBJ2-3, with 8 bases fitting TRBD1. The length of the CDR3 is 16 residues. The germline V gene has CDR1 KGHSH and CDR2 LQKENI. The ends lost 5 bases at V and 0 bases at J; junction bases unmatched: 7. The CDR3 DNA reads TGTGCCAGCTCAACCAGGACAGGGACTAGCACAGATACGCAGTATTTT. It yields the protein CASSTRTGTSTDTQYF.

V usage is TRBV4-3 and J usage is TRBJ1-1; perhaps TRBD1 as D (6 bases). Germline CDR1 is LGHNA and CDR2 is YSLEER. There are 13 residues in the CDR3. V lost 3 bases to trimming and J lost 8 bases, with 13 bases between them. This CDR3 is CASSQVGQPEAFF. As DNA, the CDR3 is TGCGCCAGCAGCCAGGTTGGACAGCCCGAAGCTTTCTTT.

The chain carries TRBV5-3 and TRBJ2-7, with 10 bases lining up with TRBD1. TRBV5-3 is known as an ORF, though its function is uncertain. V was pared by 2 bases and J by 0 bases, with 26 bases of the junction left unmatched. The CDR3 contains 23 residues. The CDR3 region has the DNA TGTGCCAGAAGCTTAGGGATGACAGGGGGCGAGGGTTGTCGGGTTGAGTTCTCCTACGAGCAGTACTTC. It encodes CARSLGMTGGEGCRVEFSYEQYF.

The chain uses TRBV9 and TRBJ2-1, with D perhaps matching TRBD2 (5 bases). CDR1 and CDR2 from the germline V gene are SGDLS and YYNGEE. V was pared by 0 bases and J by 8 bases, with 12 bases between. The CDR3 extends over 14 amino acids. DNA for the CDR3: TGTGCCAGCAGCGTAGATCCTAGCCCGGATGAGCAGTTCTTC. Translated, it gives CASSVDPSPDEQFF.

The CDR3 nucleotides read TGCGCCAGCAGCTTGGACTTCAACAGGGGGGTGACTGAAGCTTTCTTT. Translation gives CASSLDFNRGVTEAFF. The chain combines TRBV5-1 with TRBJ1-1; 8 bases line up with TRBD1. Germline-derived CDR1 and CDR2 are SGHRS and YFSETQ. With V trimmed by 0 bases and J by 5 bases, 9 bases remained unmatched. The CDR3 runs 16 residues.

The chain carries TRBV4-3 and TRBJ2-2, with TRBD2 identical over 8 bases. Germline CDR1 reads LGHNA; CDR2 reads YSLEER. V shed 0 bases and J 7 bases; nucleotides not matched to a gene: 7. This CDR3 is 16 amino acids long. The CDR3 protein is CASSQDRGGSLGELFF. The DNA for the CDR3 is TGCGCCAGCAGCCAAGATCGGGGGGGATCACTCGGGGAGCTGTTTTTT.

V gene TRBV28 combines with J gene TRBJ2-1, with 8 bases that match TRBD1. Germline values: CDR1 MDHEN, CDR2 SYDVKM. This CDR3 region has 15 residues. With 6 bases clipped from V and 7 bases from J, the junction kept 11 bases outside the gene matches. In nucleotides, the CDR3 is TGTGCCAGCAGGCCTCCAGGGGGCAGCGGGAATGAGCAGTTCTTC. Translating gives CASRPPGGSGNEQFF. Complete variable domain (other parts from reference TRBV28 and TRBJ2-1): DVKVTQSSRYLVKRTGEKVFLECVQDMDHENMFWYRQDPGLGLRLIYFSYDVKMKEKGDIPEGYSVSREKKERFSLILESASTNQTSMYLCASRPPGGSGNEQFFGPGTRLTVL.

The CDR3 loop is CASSSWRGTPYEQYF. The CDR3 coding sequence is TGTGCCAGCAGTTCATGGCGGGGGACCCCCTACGAGCAGTACTTC. This chain joins TRBV27 and TRBJ2-7; TRBD2 agrees at 7 bases. V lost 4 bases to trimming and J lost 2 bases; unmatched junction nucleotides: 8. In germline, CDR1 is MNHEY, CDR2 SMNVEV (reference sequence). This CDR3 contains 15 residues.

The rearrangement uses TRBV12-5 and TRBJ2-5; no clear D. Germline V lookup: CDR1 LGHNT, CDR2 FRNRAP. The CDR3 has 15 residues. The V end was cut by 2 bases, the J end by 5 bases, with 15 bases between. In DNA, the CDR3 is TGTGCTAGTGGTTTGTACGCAGGTCATCCGGAGACCCAGTACTTC. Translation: CASGLYAGHPETQYF.

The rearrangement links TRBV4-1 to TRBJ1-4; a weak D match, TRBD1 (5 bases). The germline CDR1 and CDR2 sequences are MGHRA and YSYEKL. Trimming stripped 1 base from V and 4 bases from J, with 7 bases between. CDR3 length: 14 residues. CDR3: CASSQVQGNEKLFF. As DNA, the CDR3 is TGCGCCAGCAGCCAAGTCCAGGGTAATGAAAAACTGTTTTTT.

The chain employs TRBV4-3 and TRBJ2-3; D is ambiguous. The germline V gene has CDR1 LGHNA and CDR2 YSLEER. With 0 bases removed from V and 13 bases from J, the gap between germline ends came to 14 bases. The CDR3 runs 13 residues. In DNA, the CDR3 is TGCGCCAGCAGCCAAGATCGGGTGGAAGTTAAGTATTTT. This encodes CASSQDRVEVKYF.

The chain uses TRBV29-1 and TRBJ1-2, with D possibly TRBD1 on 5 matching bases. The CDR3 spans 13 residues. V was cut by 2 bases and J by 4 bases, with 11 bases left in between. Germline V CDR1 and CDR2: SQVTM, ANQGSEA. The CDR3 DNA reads TGCAGCGTTGAAAGGGGTCAGGCCTATGGCTACACCTTC. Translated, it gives CSVERGQAYGYTF. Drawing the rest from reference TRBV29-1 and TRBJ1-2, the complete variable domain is SAVISQKPSRDICQRGTSLTIQCQVDSQVTMMFWYRQQPGQSLTLIATANQGSEATYESGFVIDKFPISRPNLTFSTLTVSNMSPEDSSIYLCSVERGQAYGYTFGSGTRLTVV.

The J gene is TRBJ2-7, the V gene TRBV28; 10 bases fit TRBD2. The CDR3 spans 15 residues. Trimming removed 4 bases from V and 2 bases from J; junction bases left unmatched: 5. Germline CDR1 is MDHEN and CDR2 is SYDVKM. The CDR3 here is CASSSGSGRPYEQYF. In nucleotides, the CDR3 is TGTGCCAGCAGTTCAGGTAGCGGGAGGCCCTACGAGCAGTACTTC.

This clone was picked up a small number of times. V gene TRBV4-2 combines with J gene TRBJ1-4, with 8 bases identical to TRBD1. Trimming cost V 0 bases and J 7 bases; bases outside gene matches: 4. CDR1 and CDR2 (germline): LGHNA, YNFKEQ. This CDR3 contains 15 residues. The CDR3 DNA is TGTGCCAGCAGCCAAGAAAGGGGGACAGGTGAAAAACTGTTTTTT. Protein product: CASSQERGTGEKLFF.

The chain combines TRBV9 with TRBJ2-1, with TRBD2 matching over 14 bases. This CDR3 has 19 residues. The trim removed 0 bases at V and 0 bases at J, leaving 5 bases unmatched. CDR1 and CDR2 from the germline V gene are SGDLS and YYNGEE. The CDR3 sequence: CASSVGAGLAGASYNEQFF. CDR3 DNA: TGTGCCAGCAGCGTAGGGGCGGGACTAGCGGGGGCCTCCTACAATGAGCAGTTCTTC.

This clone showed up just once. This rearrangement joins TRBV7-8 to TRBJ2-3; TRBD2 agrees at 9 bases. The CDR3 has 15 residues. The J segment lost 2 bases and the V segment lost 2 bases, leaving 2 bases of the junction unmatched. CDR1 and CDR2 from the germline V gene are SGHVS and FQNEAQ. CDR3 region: CASSLLAGDTDTQYF. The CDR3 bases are TGTGCCAGCAGCTTATTAGCGGGGGACACAGATACGCAGTATTTT.

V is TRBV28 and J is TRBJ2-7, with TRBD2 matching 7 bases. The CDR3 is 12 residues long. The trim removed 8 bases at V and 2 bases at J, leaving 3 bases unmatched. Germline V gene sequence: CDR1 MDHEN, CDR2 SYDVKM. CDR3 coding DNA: TGTGCCAGCGCGGCGGGAGCCTACGAGCAGTACTTC. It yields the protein CASAAGAYEQYF. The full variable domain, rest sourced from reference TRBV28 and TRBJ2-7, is DVKVTQSSRYLVKRTGEKVFLECVQDMDHENMFWYRQDPGLGLRLIYFSYDVKMKEKGDIPEGYSVSREKKERFSLILESASTNQTSMYLCASAAGAYEQYFGPGTRLTVT.